Sequencing of this TCR beta chain was carried out in a study of human T cells and chemical hapten exposure. Findings of the study overall: No change in TCRs above 1 in 1000 frequency was produced by DPC sensitization.

The CDR3 loop spans 15 amino acids. Trimming took 4 bases from V and 6 from J; bases not matched to a gene: 10. Regarding time point: healthy volunteer bleed at 6 weeks. The authors' total RNA extraction used unfractionated whole blood. This clonotype came up a few times. The antigen remains unidentified. In the library, unique molecular identifiers were attached to individual cDNA molecules. TCRdb reanalysed the RACE reads using MiXCR and keeps one entry per CDR3 protein. The table lists around 47,000 distinct CDR3 sequences, 3.7% of them singletons. This clonotype was sampled from a human donor in good health. Some clones in this sample may be carry-over from other donors' samples. Sequenced: whole blood. The rearrangement uses TRBV12-3 or TRBV12-4 and TRBJ1-2; 8 nucleotides match TRBD1. The CDR3 reads CASSSSGTGAHGYTF. CDR3 sequence (DNA): TGTGCCAGCAGTTCCTCCGGGACAGGAGCCCATGGCTACACCTTC.